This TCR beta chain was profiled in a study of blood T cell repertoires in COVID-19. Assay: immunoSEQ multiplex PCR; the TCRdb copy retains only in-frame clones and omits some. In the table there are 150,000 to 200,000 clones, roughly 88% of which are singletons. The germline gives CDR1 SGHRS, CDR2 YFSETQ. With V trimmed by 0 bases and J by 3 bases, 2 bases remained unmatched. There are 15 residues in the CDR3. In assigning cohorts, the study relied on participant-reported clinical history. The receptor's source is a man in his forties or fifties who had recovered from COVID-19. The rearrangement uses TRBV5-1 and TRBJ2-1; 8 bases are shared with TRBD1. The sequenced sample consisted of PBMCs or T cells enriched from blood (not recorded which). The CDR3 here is CASSLGTGHYNEQFF. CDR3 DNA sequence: TGCGCCAGCAGCTTGGGGACAGGGCACTACAATGAGCAGTTCTTC.